These T cell receptor beta chains were read from a single sample in a study of shared clonotypes between healthy human individuals. Produced via immunoSEQ multiplex PCR; TCRdb's table is partial and in-frame only. Among some 1 million clones listed, more than 60% were seen once. The sequenced material came from memory CD4+ T cells sorted from blood. These TCRs come from a man younger than 35 in good health. Each CDR3 is given with its conserved first and last residue. A D gene is named only where the DNA matches it firmly. Clone sizes are given selectively: once, few, many, or a class where the clone is expanded.

V gene: TRBV11-2; J gene: TRBJ2-3; D gene: TRBD2; CDR3 length: 13; clone size: .; CDR3 protein: CASSSRLANTQYF; CDR3 DNA: TGTGCCAGCAGCTCAAGACTAGCTAATACGCAGTATTTT
V gene: TRBV5-5; J gene: TRBJ1-2; D gene: .; CDR3 length: 17; clone size: .; CDR3 protein: CASSLGRFGGFSSGYTF; CDR3 DNA: TGTGCCAGCAGCTTGGGGAGGTTCGGGGGATTTTCAAGTGGCTACACCTTC
V gene: TRBV5-1; J gene: TRBJ1-2; D gene: .; CDR3 length: 16; clone size: .; CDR3 protein: CASSSGDTTPYGGYTF; CDR3 DNA: TGCGCCAGCAGCTCGGGGGACACCACCCCTTACGGCGGCTACACCTTC
V gene: TRBV30; J gene: TRBJ1-2; D gene: .; CDR3 length: 11; clone size: few; CDR3 protein: CAWSKGYGYTF; CDR3 DNA: TGTGCCTGGAGTAAGGGGTATGGCTACACCTTC
V gene: TRBV10-1; J gene: TRBJ1-4; D gene: .; CDR3 length: 18; clone size: .; CDR3 protein: CASISPPTGVATNEKLFF; CDR3 DNA: TGCGCCAGCATATCCCCCCCGACAGGCGTTGCAACTAATGAAAAACTGTTTTTT
V gene: TRBV7-9; J gene: TRBJ1-1; D gene: .; CDR3 length: 15; clone size: .; CDR3 protein: CASSLVGRENTEAFF; CDR3 DNA: TGTGCCAGCAGCTTAGTAGGCAGGGAGAACACTGAAGCTTTCTTT
V gene: TRBV29-1; J gene: TRBJ1-1; D gene: TRBD1; CDR3 length: 14; clone size: few; CDR3 protein: CSVVAGTGHTEAFF; CDR3 DNA: TGCAGCGTTGTAGCAGGGACAGGCCACACTGAAGCTTTCTTT
V gene: TRBV9; J gene: TRBJ1-5; D gene: .; CDR3 length: 14; clone size: .; CDR3 protein: CASSGDYSNQPQHF; CDR3 DNA: TGTGCCAGCAGCGGAGACTATAGCAATCAGCCCCAGCATTTT
V gene: TRBV18; J gene: TRBJ2-3; D gene: .; CDR3 length: 15; clone size: .; CDR3 protein: CASSPTFASTDTQYF; CDR3 DNA: TGTGCCAGCTCACCGACTTTTGCTAGCACAGATACGCAGTATTTT
V gene: TRBV5-1; J gene: TRBJ1-1; D gene: .; CDR3 length: 15; clone size: .; CDR3 protein: CASSFYQGAGAEAFF; CDR3 DNA: TGCGCCAGCAGCTTTTATCAAGGGGCAGGGGCTGAAGCTTTCTTT
V gene: TRBV7-2; J gene: TRBJ1-3; D gene: .; CDR3 length: 15; clone size: .; CDR3 protein: CASSSSLGAGNTIYF; CDR3 DNA: TGTGCCAGCAGCTCTTCTTTGGGGGCCGGAAACACCATATATTTT